A selection of T cell receptor beta chains follows, all from one sample in a study of shared clonotypes between healthy human individuals. TCRdb keeps only in-frame clones here, not all; method: immunoSEQ multiplex PCR. The sample yields a few million clones, approximately 93% seen once. What was sequenced was naive CD4+ T cells from PBMCs. The receptor set was obtained from a man between 18 and 29 years old in good health. Some clones in this sample may be carry-over from other donors' samples. The CDR3 runs from the conserved cysteine through the conserved F or W. The order of the fields is clone size, V gene, J gene, D gene, CDR3 protein, CDR3 DNA. D genes are given only for firm matches. The size of a clone is reported for some rows only, either as once, few or many, or as a class for expanded clones.

NA,TRBV4-2,TRBJ2-3,NA,CASSQESSGLPPDTQYF,TGTGCCAGCAGCCAAGAGTCGTCGGGACTTCCCCCAGATACGCAGTATTTT
NA,TRBV7-9,TRBJ1-2,TRBD1,CASSYAGQGDYGYTF,TGTGCCAGCAGCTATGCAGGACAGGGGGACTATGGCTACACCTTC
once,TRBV28,TRBJ1-5,NA,CASSRAGAFNQPQHF,TGTGCCAGCAGTCGAGCAGGAGCATTTAATCAGCCCCAGCATTTT
NA,TRBV5-4,TRBJ2-2,TRBD2,CASSPIAGEVAGELFF,TGTGCCAGCAGCCCTATAGCGGGAGAGGTGGCCGGGGAGCTGTTTTTT
NA,TRBV11-2,TRBJ2-3,NA,CASSRDRTRRSTDTQYF,TGTGCCAGCAGCCGTGACCGGACCCGACGGAGCACAGATACGCAGTATTTT
NA,TRBV28,TRBJ2-7,TRBD2,CASSFPFPSSGSSAYEQYF,TGTGCCAGCAGTTTTCCCTTCCCCTCTAGCGGGAGTTCCGCCTACGAGCAGTACTTC
NA,TRBV19,TRBJ1-4,NA,CASSRWAGEFEKLFF,TGTGCCAGTAGCCGCTGGGCAGGAGAATTCGAAAAACTGTTTTTT
NA,TRBV7-3,TRBJ2-3,NA,CASSSTSTDTQYF,TGTGCCAGCAGCTCCACTAGCACAGATACGCAGTATTTT
NA,TRBV6-5,TRBJ2-7,NA,CASRLRDNSYEQYF,TGTGCCAGCAGGCTACGGGACAACTCCTACGAGCAGTACTTC
NA,TRBV7-2,TRBJ2-3,TRBD2,CASSLGGSGTGNTQYF,TGTGCCAGCAGCTTAGGAGGTAGCGGGACCGGAAATACGCAGTATTTT
NA,TRBV7-9,TRBJ2-7,TRBD2,CASSQSGTSGSSEQYF,TGTGCCAGCAGCCAATCTGGGACTAGCGGGAGTAGCGAGCAGTACTTC
once,TRBV6-6,TRBJ2-7,TRBD2,CASSRPAGGPHEQYF,TGTGCCAGCAGTCGACCAGCGGGAGGGCCCCACGAGCAGTACTTC
NA,TRBV28,TRBJ2-7,NA,CASQESSYEQYF,TGTGCCAGCCAGGAGAGTTCCTACGAGCAGTACTTC
NA,TRBV4-1,TRBJ2-2,NA,CASSQEFPRANTGELFF,TGCGCCAGCAGCCAAGAATTTCCGAGGGCGAACACCGGGGAGCTGTTTTTT
NA,TRBV2,TRBJ2-7,TRBD1,CAEGQGANEQYF,TGTGCCGAGGGACAGGGGGCGAACGAGCAGTACTTC